The sample holds a few counts of the clone carrying this T cell receptor beta chain. Its antigen is undetermined. Making TCR cDNA involved 5'RACE template switching, which added UMIs and a universal primer site. Each CDR3 protein gets one entry after TCRdb re-called the 5' RACE reads with MiXCR. The sample includes about 360,000 distinct CDR3 sequences, 6.2% seen only once; the top ten take 15%. The germline V and J ends were trimmed by 6 bases and 6 bases, with 23 bases remaining between them. This CDR3 region has 16 residues. Germline CDR1 and CDR2: LGHDT and YNNKEL (reference sequence). This sample stems from a study of T cells after yellow fever vaccination. Across the whole study: SMART-Seq v4 Ultra Low Input prepared the low-cell-number fractions.

Study-level points and caveats: Reappearing after the booster were most of the clones from primary vaccination (almost 97% CD4, 85% to 90% CD8). Although the secondary response was weaker, it peaked faster, at day 5 versus 15.

The rearrangement links TRBV3-1 to TRBJ1-1; maybe TRBD1 (5 bases). This specimen was PBMCs, taken 5 days after the yellow fever booster vaccination. This TCR was recovered from a man aged 25 to 40 who received the YFV17D yellow fever vaccine. CDR3 in DNA: TGTGCCAGCAGTTTTGGCGGACATCGGGGCTTGGCTGAAGCTTTCTTT. Translated, it gives CASSFGGHRGLAEAFF.